This note documents a single T cell receptor beta chain sequence. Its antigen is currently unknown. The sample comes from a study of cytomegalovirus exposure and HLA in healthy donors. Study as a whole: Prior work identified 95 million to 120 million unique TCR beta sequences in around 170 million T cells. Whole-study findings and limits: V segments that were indistinguishable, TRBV6-2 and TRBV6-3 among them, were omitted from analysis. Usually a TCR sequence was rare, but some public TCRs were found in many donors. Beyond CMV serostatus, there was no information to go on about immune exposure.

V dropped 6 bases and J dropped 3; count of bases not matched to a gene: 4. The CDR3 is 13 residues long. The germline V gene encodes CDR1 SGHNT and CDR2 YYREEE (reference sequence). The PCR ran on 60 Vbeta and 13 Jbeta primers. Produced via immunoSEQ multiplex PCR; TCRdb's table is partial and in-frame only. Among about 89,000 clones, 75% to 80% were seen once, and the ten largest hold 3.5% to 4.5%. This TCR was recovered from a man aged 25 to 40 in good health and CMV-seronegative. The V gene is TRBV5-4, the J gene TRBJ1-2; TRBD1 agrees at 8 bases. Material for sequencing was PBMCs. As DNA, the CDR3 is TGTGCCAGCAAGGACAGGGCCGACTATGGCTACACCTTC. Protein product: CASKDRADYGYTF.